This is a list of T cell receptor beta chains from one sample in a study of CD8 T cells in ankylosing spondylitis. Via MiXCR, TCRdb re-called the 5' RACE reads, giving one row per CDR3 protein. This sample has about 400,000 distinct CDR3 sequences, with around 22% found just once. The sequencing input was blood, either unsorted or a sorted T cell fraction (not recorded which). These TCRs come from a male donor with ankylosing spondylitis. CDR3s include the opening cysteine and the closing phenylalanine or tryptophan. D genes are given only for firm matches. For some rows the clone size is stated as once, few or many, or as a class when expanded; others skip it.

j_call d_call v_call clone_size cdr3_length cdr3_nt cdr3_aa
TRBJ1-2 TRBD1 TRBV30 - 11 TGTGCCTGGGGACAGGGGTCTGGCTACACCTTC CAWGQGSGYTF
TRBJ1-2 - TRBV10-3 - 14 TGTGTCATCAGCGACCTGACAGATAACTATGGCTACACCTTC CVISDLTDNYGYTF
TRBJ2-7 - TRBV27 - 13 TGTGCCAGCAGTTTATCTCTATCCTACGAGCAGTACTTC CASSLSLSYEQYF
TRBJ2-1 TRBD1 TRBV12-3/TRBV12-4 - 14 TGTGCCTGTAGGGGGACAGGGGGAATTCGTGAGCAGTTCTTC CACRGTGGIREQFF
TRBJ2-3 TRBD1 TRBV6-5 - 12 TGTGCCAGCAGTCGACAGGGGGCTACGCAGTATTTT CASSRQGATQYF
TRBJ2-1 TRBD2 TRBV5-1 few 15 TGCGCCAGCACACCTCCACTAGCGGGAGGCAATGAGCAGTTCTTC CASTPPLAGGNEQFF
TRBJ2-3 TRBD1 TRBV6-5 few 16 TGTGCCAGCAGTTTTCGGACAGGGGTCCCCACAGATACGCAGTATTTT CASSFRTGVPTDTQYF
TRBJ2-1 - TRBV7-9 - 17 TGTGCCAGCAGCTTGCGACAGGCTCGCTGGTTTGGCAATGAGCAGTTCTTC CASSLRQARWFGNEQFF
TRBJ2-2 - TRBV2 - 14 TGTGCCAGCAGTGAAGCGGGAGTTACCGGGGAGCTGTTTTTT CASSEAGVTGELFF
TRBJ1-5 - TRBV12-3/TRBV12-4 - 16 TGTGCCAGCAGTTTCCGGACGGGAGTTAGCAATCAGCCCCAGCATTTT CASSFRTGVSNQPQHF
TRBJ2-5 TRBD1 TRBV7-9 few 17 TGTGCCAGCAGCCTCCCCTTACGACAGGGAAGCCAAGAGACCCAGTACTTC CASSLPLRQGSQETQYF
TRBJ1-5 - TRBV20-1 - 15 TGCAGTGCTCATTACTTAGAAGGGGGCAATCAGCCCCAGCATTTT CSAHYLEGGNQPQHF
TRBJ2-7 - TRBV18 many 14 TGTGCCAGCTCACCAGCAGTTAACAGCTACGAGCAGTACTTC CASSPAVNSYEQYF
TRBJ2-5 - TRBV18 few 13 TGTGCCAGCTCACCGGCGGCCCAAGAGACCCAGTACTTC CASSPAAQETQYF
TRBJ2-5 - TRBV6-5 few 14 TGTGCCAGCAGTTCGGAGGGATTTTGGGAGACCCAGTACTTC CASSSEGFWETQYF
TRBJ1-5 - TRBV29-1 - 13 TGCAGCGTTGGGGGTTGGGGGAATCAGCCCCAGCATTTT CSVGGWGNQPQHF
TRBJ2-2 TRBD2 TRBV28 few 16 TGTGCCAGCAAAATAGCGGGAGGGCCGGGCACCGGGGAGCTGTTTTTT CASKIAGGPGTGELFF
TRBJ2-7 - TRBV11-3 - 12 TGTGCCAGCAGCTTAGGCAAATACGAGCAGTACTTC CASSLGKYEQYF
TRBJ1-1 - TRBV5-1 few 15 TGCGCCAGCAGCTCCACTCAGGGAGGGAACACTGAAGCTTTCTTT CASSSTQGGNTEAFF
TRBJ2-2 - TRBV29-1 few 10 TGCAGCGTCCGCAACGGGGAGCTGTTTTTT CSVRNGELFF
TRBJ2-2 TRBD2 TRBV5-1 - 16 TGCGCCAGCAGCGGAGGGACTAGCGGGAGTACCGGGGAGCTGTTTTTT CASSGGTSGSTGELFF
TRBJ2-3 - TRBV29-1 few 11 TGCAGCGGCAGGAGCCCAGATACGCAGTATTTT CSGRSPDTQYF
TRBJ2-3 TRBD2 TRBV3-1 few 16 TGTGCCAGCACCCGAGGGGACCTAGCGGGAGGAGATACGCAGTATTTT CASTRGDLAGGDTQYF
TRBJ2-1 - TRBV18 - 13 TGTGCCAGCTCACCTGTTACGGGCAATGAGCAGTTCTTC CASSPVTGNEQFF
TRBJ1-5 TRBD1 TRBV6-1 few 16 TGTGCCAGCAGTGAAGGTCCGGGACAGGGTTATCAGCCCCAGCATTTT CASSEGPGQGYQPQHF
TRBJ2-7 - TRBV20-1 few 11 TGCAGTGCGGGCTACTCCTACGAGCAGTACTTC CSAGYSYEQYF
TRBJ2-2 TRBD1 TRBV28 few 16 TGTGCCAGCAAAGTTGGGAACAGGGGAAACACCGGGGAGCTGTTTTTT CASKVGNRGNTGELFF
TRBJ1-1 - TRBV5-1 few 13 TGCGCCAGCAGCTTGGCCACCGGAAATGGAGCTTTCTTT CASSLATGNGAFF
TRBJ1-4 TRBD1 TRBV5-1 - 16 TGCGCCAGCAGCTTACGGACAGGGCGATCGAATGAAAAACTGTTTTTT CASSLRTGRSNEKLFF
TRBJ2-2 - TRBV10-3 - 15 TGTGCCATCAGTGAGTCCCCAGCTTACACCGGGGAGCTGTTTTTT CAISESPAYTGELFF
TRBJ2-2 - TRBV6-2/TRBV6-3 few 12 TGTGCCACCCACTACGCTTCCGGGGAGCTGTTTTTT CATHYASGELFF
TRBJ1-3 TRBD1 TRBV20-1 - 13 TGCAGTGCTAGGGACAGGGCTGGAAACACCATATATTTT CSARDRAGNTIYF
TRBJ2-7 TRBD2 TRBV12-3/TRBV12-4 - 16 TGTGCCAGCAGTTCCTATAGCGGGAGGCCCTCCTACGAGCAGTACTTC CASSSYSGRPSYEQYF
TRBJ2-3 - TRBV7-7 few 13 TGTGCCAGCAGCTTCGAGGTCACAGATACGCAGTATTTT CASSFEVTDTQYF
TRBJ1-3 - TRBV5-6 - 15 TGTGCCAGCAGCACCACGACAGTCTCTGGAAACACCATATATTTT CASSTTTVSGNTIYF
TRBJ2-5 TRBD1 TRBV12-3/TRBV12-4 few 12 TGTGCCAGCAGCCGGGACAGGGGCTCCCGGTACTTC CASSRDRGSRYF
TRBJ1-2 - TRBV5-1 many 14 TGCGCCAGCAGCACCATGGCAAGTGGGTCTGGCTACACCTTC CASSTMASGSGYTF
TRBJ1-1 - TRBV5-6 - 12 TGTGCCAGCAGCTTTCGGGACACTGAAGCTTTCTTT CASSFRDTEAFF
TRBJ2-7 TRBD2 TRBV7-6 - 16 TGTGCCAGCAGCCCACTAGCGGGCCCCTTCTCCTACGAGCAGTACTTC CASSPLAGPFSYEQYF
TRBJ2-1 - TRBV20-1 - 15 TGCAGTGCTAGAGATAACCGGGACTCCTACAATGAGCAGTTCTTC CSARDNRDSYNEQFF
TRBJ2-7 - TRBV4-2 - 14 TGTGCCAGCAGCCAAATACACGAGGGCTACGAGCAGTACTTC CASSQIHEGYEQYF